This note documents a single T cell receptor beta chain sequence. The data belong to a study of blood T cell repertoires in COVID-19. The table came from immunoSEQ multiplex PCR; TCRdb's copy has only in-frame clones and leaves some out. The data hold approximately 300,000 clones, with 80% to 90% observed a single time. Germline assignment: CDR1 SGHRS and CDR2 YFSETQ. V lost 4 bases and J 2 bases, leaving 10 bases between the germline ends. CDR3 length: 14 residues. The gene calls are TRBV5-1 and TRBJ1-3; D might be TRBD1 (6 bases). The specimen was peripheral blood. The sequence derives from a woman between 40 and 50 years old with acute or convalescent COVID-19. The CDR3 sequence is CASSTTGTGNTIYF. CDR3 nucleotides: TGCGCCAGCAGCACCACAGGGACTGGAAACACCATATATTTT.